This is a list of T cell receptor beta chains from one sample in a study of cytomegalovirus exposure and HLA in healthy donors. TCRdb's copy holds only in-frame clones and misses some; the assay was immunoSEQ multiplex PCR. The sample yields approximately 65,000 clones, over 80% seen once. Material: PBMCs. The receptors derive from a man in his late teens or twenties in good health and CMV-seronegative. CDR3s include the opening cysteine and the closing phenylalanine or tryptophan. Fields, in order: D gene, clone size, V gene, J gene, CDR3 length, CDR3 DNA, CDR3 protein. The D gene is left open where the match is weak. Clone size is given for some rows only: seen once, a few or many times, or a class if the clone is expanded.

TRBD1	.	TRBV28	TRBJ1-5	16	TGTGCCAGCAGTTTACCCCTTCGACAGGGGGGCCGGCCCCAGCATTTT	CASSLPLRQGGRPQHF
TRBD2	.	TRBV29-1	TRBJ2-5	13	TGCAGCGTTTGGTTTCTCGGGGGGGAGACCCAGTACTTC	CSVWFLGGETQYF
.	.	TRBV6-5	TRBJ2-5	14	TGTGCCAGCAGTTACTCGGTCACCCAGGGAACCCAGTACTTC	CASSYSVTQGTQYF
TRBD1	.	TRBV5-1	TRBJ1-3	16	TGCGCCAGCAGCTTACGTGGAGGGGACAGGGGGAACACCATATATTTT	CASSLRGGDRGNTIYF
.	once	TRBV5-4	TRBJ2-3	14	TGTGCCAGCCAGAGGGGGGGGAGCACAGATACGCAGTATTTT	CASQRGGSTDTQYF
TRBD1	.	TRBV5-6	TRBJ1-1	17	TGTGCCAGCAGCTTAGTCGGGGACAGGCGCCTGAACACTGAAGCTTTCTTT	CASSLVGDRRLNTEAFF
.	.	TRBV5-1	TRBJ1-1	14	TGCGCCAGCAGCTTGGAGGGAGGCTACACTGAAGCTTTCTTT	CASSLEGGYTEAFF
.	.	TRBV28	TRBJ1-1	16	TGTGCCAGCAGTTCTACTAGGTCTCCTTCGAACACTGAAGCTTTCTTT	CASSSTRSPSNTEAFF
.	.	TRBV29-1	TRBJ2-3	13	TGCAGCGTTGACGGCCAGGGCACAGATACGCAGTATTTT	CSVDGQGTDTQYF
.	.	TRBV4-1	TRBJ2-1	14	TGCGCCAGCAGCCACGGGGTAGTCAATAATGAGCAGTTCTTC	CASSHGVVNNEQFF
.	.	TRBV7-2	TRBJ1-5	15	TGTGCCAGCAGCTTAGCCGGGGATAGCAATCAGCCCCAGCATTTT	CASSLAGDSNQPQHF
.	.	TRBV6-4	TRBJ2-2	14	TGTGCCAGCAGTGACCAGGGAAACACCGGGGAGCTGTTTTTT	CASSDQGNTGELFF
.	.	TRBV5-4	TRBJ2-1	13	TGTGCCAGCAGCTTGGTAACAGACAATGAGCAGTTCTTC	CASSLVTDNEQFF
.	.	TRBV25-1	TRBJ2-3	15	TGTGCCAGCAGTGCCCTAGCGCCTAGCGATAATACGCAGTATTTT	CASSALAPSDNTQYF
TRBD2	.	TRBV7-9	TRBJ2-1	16	TGTGCCAGCAGCTTATACGTACTAGCGGGTTCCAATGAGCAGTTCTTC	CASSLYVLAGSNEQFF
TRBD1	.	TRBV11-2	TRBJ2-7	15	TGTGCCAGCAGCTTGGCAGGGGGCACAAGATACGAGCAGTACTTC	CASSLAGGTRYEQYF